This T cell receptor (beta chain) was recovered during a study of T cell repertoires in cytomegalovirus infection. Study context: A matching HLA type, together with CMV infection, was signaled by public TCR beta signatures. The study's findings and limits: It was HLA-C-restricted CMV-specific TCR beta clonotypes that dominated the response ex vivo. CMV carriers with the relevant HLA were identified by cumulative public TCR beta family frequency.

A remark on this clonotype: No antigen is known for it.

Trimming stripped 1 base from V and 0 bases from J, with 9 bases between. CDR3 length: 16 residues. CDR1 SGHVS and CDR2 FQNEAQ come from the germline V gene. In TCRdb, the reads were re-called with MiXCR into one record per CDR3 protein. The sample has about 900,000 distinct CDR3 sequences; 30% to 40% are singletons. J is TRBJ1-4 and V is TRBV7-8, with D tentatively TRBD1 (5 bases). The specimen comprised cultured CD8+ T cells from PBMCs, sampled from culture after CMV antigen stimulation. This TCR was recovered from a human donor in good health (CMV status not recorded). Some clones in this sample may be carry-over from other donors' samples. The CDR3 region has the DNA TGTGCCAGCAGCTTAGGACAGATAGCAACTAATGAAAAACTGTTTTTT. Encoded protein: CASSLGQIATNEKLFF. The entire variable domain, with the rest obtained from reference TRBV7-8 and TRBJ1-4, is as follows: GAGVSQSPRYKVAKRGQDVALRCDPISGHVSLFWYQQALGQGPEFLTYFQNEAQLDKSGLPSDRFFAERPEGSVSTLKIQRTQQEDSAVYLCASSLGQIATNEKLFFGSGTQLSVL.